This TCR beta chain was sequenced in a study of human T cells and chemical hapten exposure. Overall study results and limits: Counts of expanded TCRs at PT1 were positively correlated with patch test score. Compared with pre-sensitization or healthy control sets, expanded TCRs clustered more.

This clonotype has more than one count but fewer than ten. Its target is not known. The CDR3 spans 11 residues. Per germline, CDR1 SQVTM and CDR2 ANQGSEA. Trimming took 4 bases from V and 5 from J, leaving 8 bases between them. TCRdb independently ran MiXCR on the RACE reads; one entry per CDR3 protein. The sample includes around 200,000 distinct CDR3 sequences, roughly 30% of them seen just once. Specified time point: pre-sensitization, week 0. The treatment: therapeutic diphenylcyclopropenone sensitization with weekly scalp DPC. Donors were 18 to 70-year-old alopecia patients suitable for DPC. The source of this sequence is a woman between 25 and 40 years old with alopecia areata. Some clones in this sample may be carry-over from other donors' samples. This sample comprised whole blood, obtained in connection with sensitization to the hapten diphenylcyclopropenone (DPC). The chain joins TRBV29-1 to TRBJ2-5; no definite D call. The CDR3 region is CSVVVGETQYF. The CDR3 bases are TGCAGCGTTGTAGTCGGGGAGACCCAGTACTTC.